These T cell receptor beta chains were read from a single sample in a study of molecular identifiers for immune sequencing clone quantification. TCRdb reprocessed the PCR reads via MiXCR and lists one record per CDR3 protein. The sample gives under 800,000 distinct CDR3 sequences, about 25% of which show up once; roughly 0.83% is in the top ten. The sample taken for sequencing was naive CD8+ T cells from blood, with Jurkat cell RNA spiked in. Receptor source: a human donor in good health. Some libraries in this study had Jurkat cell RNA spiked in. CDR3s leave out the opening cysteine and the closing phenylalanine or tryptophan.

V gene	J gene	CDR3 protein
TRBV4-3	TRBJ1-2	ASSQEGDSNYGYT
TRBV3-1	TRBJ2-5	ASSHGLAAHRETQY
TRBV28	TRBJ1-5	ASRALLGNQPQH
TRBV4-3	TRBJ1-1	ASSQDRSGLNTEAF
TRBV6-2/TRBV6-3	TRBJ2-7	ASSAPDWDTYEQY
TRBV28	TRBJ2-5	ASSLMEEETQY
TRBV2	TRBJ2-7	ASSPTARGYEQY
TRBV27	TRBJ2-2	ASSLSRGLGTGELF
TRBV7-9	TRBJ1-5	ASSLGSQPQH
TRBV14	TRBJ2-3	ASSQGWGLAGERLTDTQY
TRBV7-3	TRBJ2-5	ASSSTGLAGPETQY
TRBV20-1	TRBJ2-3	SARGAGGPFWTDTQY
TRBV30	TRBJ2-7	AWTRSSPYEQY
TRBV24-1	TRBJ2-2	ATSEGPWQNTGELF
TRBV27	TRBJ2-4	ASRGPSAGKSIQY
TRBV4-3	TRBJ1-6	ASSQGSGVGSYNSPLH
TRBV27	TRBJ2-2	ASSRGRGGELF
TRBV7-3	TRBJ2-7	ASSLIGGAEYEQY